This T cell receptor beta chain was profiled in a study of blood T cell repertoires in COVID-19. The germline gives CDR1 MDHEN, CDR2 SYDVKM. The V end lost 3 bases, the J end lost 2 bases, and 12 bases lay between the germline ends. The CDR3 consists of 15 residues. Produced via immunoSEQ multiplex PCR; TCRdb's table is partial and in-frame only. The sample contains around 180,000 clones, roughly 91% of which appear only once. The V gene is TRBV28, the J gene TRBJ2-3, with D unresolved. Specimen: peripheral blood. This clonotype was sampled from a human donor in a cohort sampled during active COVID-19. This CDR3 is CASSLRSFATDTQYF. The CDR3 bases are TGTGCCAGCAGTTTGCGGTCTTTCGCCACAGATACGCAGTATTTT.